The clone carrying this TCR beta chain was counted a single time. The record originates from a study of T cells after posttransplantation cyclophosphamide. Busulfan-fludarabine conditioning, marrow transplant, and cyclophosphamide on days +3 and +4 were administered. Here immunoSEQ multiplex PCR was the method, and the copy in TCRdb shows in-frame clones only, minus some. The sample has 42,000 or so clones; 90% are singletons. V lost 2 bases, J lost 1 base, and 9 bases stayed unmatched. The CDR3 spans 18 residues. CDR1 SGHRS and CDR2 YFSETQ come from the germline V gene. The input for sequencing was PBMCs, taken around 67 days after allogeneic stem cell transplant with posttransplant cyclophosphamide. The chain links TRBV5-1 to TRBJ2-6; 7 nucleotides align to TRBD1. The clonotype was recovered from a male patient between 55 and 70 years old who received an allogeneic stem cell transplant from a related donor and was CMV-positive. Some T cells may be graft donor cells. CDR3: CASSFQPQGVSGANVLTF. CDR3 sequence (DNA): TGCGCCAGCAGCTTTCAACCGCAGGGGGTTTCTGGGGCCAACGTCCTGACTTTC.